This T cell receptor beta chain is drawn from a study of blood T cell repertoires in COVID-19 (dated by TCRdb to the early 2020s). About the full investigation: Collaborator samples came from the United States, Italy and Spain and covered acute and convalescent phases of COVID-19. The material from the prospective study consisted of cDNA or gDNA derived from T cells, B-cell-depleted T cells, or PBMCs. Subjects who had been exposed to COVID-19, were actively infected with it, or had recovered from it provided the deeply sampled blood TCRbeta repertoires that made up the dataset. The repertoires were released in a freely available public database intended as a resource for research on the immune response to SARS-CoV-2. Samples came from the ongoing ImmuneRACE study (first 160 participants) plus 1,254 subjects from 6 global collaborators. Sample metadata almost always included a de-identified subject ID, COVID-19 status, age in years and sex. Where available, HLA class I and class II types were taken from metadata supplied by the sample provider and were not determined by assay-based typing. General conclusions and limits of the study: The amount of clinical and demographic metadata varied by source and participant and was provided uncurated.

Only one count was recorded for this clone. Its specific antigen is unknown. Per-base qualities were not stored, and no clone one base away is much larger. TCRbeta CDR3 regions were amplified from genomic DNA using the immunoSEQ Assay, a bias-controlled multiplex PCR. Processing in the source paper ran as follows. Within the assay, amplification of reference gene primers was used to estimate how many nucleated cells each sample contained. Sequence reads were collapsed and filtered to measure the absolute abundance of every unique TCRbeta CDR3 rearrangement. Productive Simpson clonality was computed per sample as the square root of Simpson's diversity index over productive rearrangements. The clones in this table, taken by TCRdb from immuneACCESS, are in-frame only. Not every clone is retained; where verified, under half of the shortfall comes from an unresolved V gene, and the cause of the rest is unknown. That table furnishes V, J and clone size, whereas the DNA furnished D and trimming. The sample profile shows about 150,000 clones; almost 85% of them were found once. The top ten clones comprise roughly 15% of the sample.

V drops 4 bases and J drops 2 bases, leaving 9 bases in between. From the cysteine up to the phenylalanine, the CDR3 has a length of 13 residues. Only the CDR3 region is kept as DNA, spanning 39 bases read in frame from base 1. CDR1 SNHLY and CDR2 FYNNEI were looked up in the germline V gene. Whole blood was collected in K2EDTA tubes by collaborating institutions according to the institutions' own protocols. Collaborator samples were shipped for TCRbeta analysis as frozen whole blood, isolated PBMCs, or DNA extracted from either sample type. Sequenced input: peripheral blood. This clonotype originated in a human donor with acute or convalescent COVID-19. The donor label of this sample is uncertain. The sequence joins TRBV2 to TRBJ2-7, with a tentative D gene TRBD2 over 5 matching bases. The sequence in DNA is TGTGCCAGCAGTGTAGGCGGGCCCTACGAGCAGTACTTC. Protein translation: CASSVGGPYEQYF.